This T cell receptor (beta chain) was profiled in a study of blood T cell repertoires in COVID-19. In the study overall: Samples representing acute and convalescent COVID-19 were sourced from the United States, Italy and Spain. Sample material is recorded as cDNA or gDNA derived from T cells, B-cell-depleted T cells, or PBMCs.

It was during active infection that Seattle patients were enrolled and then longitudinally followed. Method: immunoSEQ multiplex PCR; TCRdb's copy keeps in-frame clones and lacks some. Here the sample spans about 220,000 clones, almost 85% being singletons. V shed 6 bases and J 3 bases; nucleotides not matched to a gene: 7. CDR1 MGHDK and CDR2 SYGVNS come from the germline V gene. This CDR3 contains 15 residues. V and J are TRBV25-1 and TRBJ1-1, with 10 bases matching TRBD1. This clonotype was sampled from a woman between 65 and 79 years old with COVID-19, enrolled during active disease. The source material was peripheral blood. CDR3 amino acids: CASSVTGGSDTEAFF. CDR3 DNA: TGTGCCAGCAGCGTGACAGGGGGCTCTGACACTGAAGCTTTCTTT.